The T cell receptor (beta chain) described here comes from a study of monozygotic twins with inflammatory bowel disease. The CDR3 contains 15 residues. Germline CDR1 is SGHRS and CDR2 is YFSETQ. Each UMI harboured a 6-nucleotide sample barcode and was appended via template switching. cDNA for TCRalpha and TCRbeta was amplified by nested PCRs of about 15 then 8 to 10 cycles. TCRdb re-called the 5' RACE reads, yielding one record per CDR3 amino acid sequence without DNA. Here the sample table reports hundreds of thousands of distinct CDR3 sequences. Regarding this clonotype: Its specificity is unknown.

Broader study findings: Healthy co-twins had higher TCRbeta inverse Simpson diversity than their IBD twins. Support for any single strong IBD-associated signal or clonotype was not found.

The sequence derives from a human donor with ulcerative colitis or Crohn's disease, or a healthy co-twin of an affected twin (not recorded which). Specimen: blood. This sequence joins TRBV5-1 and TRBJ2-3; TCRdb calls TRBD2, which cannot be checked without DNA. The CDR3 spells CASTIDIAGSDTQYF.